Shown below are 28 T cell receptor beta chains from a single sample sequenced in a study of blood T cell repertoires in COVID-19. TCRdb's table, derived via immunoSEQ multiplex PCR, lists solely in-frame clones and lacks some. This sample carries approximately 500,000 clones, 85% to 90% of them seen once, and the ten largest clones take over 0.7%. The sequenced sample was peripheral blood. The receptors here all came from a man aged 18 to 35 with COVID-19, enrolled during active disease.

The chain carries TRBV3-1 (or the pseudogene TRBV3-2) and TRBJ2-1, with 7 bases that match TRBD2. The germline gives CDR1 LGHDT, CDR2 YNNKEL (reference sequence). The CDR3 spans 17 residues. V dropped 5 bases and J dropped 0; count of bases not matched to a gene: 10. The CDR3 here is CASSDPLTGGSYNEQFF. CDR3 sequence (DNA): TGTGCCAGCAGCGACCCACTGACGGGGGGCTCCTACAATGAGCAGTTCTTC.

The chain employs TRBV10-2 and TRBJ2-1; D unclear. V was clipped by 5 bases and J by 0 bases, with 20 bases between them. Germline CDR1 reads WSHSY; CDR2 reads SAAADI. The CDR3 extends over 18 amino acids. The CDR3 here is CASSFPASNRLSYNEQFF. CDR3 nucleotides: TGCGCCAGCAGTTTCCCAGCCTCTAATAGACTCTCCTACAATGAGCAGTTCTTC.

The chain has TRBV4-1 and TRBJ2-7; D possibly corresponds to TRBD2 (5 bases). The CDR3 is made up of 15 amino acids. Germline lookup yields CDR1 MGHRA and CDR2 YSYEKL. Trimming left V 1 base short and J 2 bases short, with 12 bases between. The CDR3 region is CASSQGFPGTYEQYF. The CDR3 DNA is TGCGCCAGCAGCCAAGGTTTTCCGGGAACCTACGAGCAGTACTTC.

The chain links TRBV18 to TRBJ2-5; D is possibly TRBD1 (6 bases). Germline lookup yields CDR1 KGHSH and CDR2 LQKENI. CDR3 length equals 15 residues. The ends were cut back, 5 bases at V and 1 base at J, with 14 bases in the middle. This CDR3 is CASSDRTAAQETQYF. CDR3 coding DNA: TGTGCCAGCTCAGACCGGACAGCAGCCCAAGAGACCCAGTACTTC.

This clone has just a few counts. The CDR3 DNA reads TGTGCCAGCAGCCGCCGGGACAGGGAGAACACCATATATTTT. Translated, it gives CASSRRDRENTIYF. V usage is TRBV5-4 and J usage is TRBJ1-3; 9 bases are shared with TRBD1. CDR1 is SGHNT and CDR2 is YYREEE in the germline V gene (reference sequence). The CDR3 contains 14 residues. The V gene end was trimmed by 4 bases and the J gene end by 7 bases; junction bases not matched to a gene: 6. The variable domain in full, completed from reference TRBV5-4 and TRBJ1-3, reads ETGVTQSPTHLIKTRGQQVTLRCSSQSGHNTVSWYQQALGQGPQFIFQYYREEENGRGNFPPRFSGLQFPNYSSELNVNALELDDSALYLCASSRRDRENTIYFGEGSWLTVV.

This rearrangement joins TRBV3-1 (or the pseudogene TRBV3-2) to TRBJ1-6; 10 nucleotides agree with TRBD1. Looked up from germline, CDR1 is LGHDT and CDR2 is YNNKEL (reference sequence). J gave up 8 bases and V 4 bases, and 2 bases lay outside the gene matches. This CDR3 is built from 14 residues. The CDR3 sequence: CASSRGQGYSPLHF. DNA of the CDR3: TGTGCCAGCAGCCGGGGACAGGGGTATTCACCCCTCCACTTT.

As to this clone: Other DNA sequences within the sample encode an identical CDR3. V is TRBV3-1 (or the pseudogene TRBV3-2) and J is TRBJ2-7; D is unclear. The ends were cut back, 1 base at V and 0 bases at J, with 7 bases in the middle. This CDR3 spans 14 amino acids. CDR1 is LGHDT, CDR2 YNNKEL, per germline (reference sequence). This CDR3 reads CASSQALGSYEQYF. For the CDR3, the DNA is TGTGCCAGCAGCCAAGCACTTGGCTCCTACGAGCAGTACTTC.

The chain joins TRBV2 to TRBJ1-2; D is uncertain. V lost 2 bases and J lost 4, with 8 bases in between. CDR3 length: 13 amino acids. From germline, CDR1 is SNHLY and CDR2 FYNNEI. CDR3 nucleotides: TGTGCCAGCAGTGAACAGGCTTTCTATGGCTACACCTTC. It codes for CASSEQAFYGYTF.

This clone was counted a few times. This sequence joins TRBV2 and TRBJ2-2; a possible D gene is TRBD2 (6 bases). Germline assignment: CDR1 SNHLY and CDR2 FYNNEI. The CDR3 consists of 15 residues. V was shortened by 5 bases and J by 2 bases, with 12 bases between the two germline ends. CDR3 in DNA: TGTGCCAGCAGTTCCACGGGGGTTAACACCGGGGAGCTGTTTTTT. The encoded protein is CASSSTGVNTGELFF.

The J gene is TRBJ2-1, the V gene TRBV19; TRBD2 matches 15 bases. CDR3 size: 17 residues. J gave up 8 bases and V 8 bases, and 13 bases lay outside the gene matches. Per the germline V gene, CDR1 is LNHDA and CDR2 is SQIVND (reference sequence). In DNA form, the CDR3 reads TGTGCCAGTCACGGCCTTGGGACTAGCGGGAGGCCCGATGAGCAGTTCTTC. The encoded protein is CASHGLGTSGRPDEQFF.

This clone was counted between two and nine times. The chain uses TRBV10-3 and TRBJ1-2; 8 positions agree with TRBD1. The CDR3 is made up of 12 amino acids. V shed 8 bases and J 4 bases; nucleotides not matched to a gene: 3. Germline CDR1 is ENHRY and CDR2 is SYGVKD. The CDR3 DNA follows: TGTGCCATCCTCCAGGGGGCCTATGGCTACACCTTC. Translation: CAILQGAYGYTF.

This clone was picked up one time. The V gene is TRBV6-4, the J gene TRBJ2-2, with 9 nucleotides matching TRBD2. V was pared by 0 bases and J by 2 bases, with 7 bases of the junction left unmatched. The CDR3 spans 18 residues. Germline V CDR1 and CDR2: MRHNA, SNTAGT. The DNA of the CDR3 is TGTGCCAGCAGTGACTCCAAGCGGGGGGCCTTTAACACCGGGGAGCTGTTTTTT. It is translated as CASSDSKRGAFNTGELFF.

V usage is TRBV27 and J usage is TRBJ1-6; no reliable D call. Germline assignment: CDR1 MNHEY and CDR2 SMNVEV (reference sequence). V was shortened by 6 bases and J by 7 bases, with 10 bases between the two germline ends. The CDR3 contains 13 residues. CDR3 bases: TGTGCCAGCAGCCATCACAGCAATTCACCCCTCCACTTT. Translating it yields CASSHHSNSPLHF.

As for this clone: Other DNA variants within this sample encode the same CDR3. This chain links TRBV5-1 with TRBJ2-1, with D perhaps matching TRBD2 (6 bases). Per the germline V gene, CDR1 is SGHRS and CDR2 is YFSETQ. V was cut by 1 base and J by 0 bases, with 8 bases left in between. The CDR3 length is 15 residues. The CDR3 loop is CASSLSGSSYNEQFF. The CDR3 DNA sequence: TGCGCCAGCAGCTTGTCCGGGAGCTCCTACAATGAGCAGTTCTTC. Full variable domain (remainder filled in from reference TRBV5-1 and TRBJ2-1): KAGVTQTPRYLIKTRGQQVTLSCSPISGHRSVSWYQQTPGQGLQFLFEYFSETQRNKGNFPGRFSGRQFSNSRSEMNVSTLELGDSALYLCASSLSGSSYNEQFFGPGTRLTVL.

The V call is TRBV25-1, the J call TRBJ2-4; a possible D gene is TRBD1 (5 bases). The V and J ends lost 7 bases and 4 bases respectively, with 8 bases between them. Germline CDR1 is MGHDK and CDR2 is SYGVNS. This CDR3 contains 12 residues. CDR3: CASKGPKNIQYF. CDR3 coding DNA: TGTGCCAGCAAGGGGCCGAAAAACATTCAGTACTTC.

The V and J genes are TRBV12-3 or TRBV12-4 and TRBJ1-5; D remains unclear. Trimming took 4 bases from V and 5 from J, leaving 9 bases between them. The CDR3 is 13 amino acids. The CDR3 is CASSYSVYQPQHF. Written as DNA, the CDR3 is TGTGCCAGCAGTTATAGTGTATATCAGCCCCAGCATTTT.

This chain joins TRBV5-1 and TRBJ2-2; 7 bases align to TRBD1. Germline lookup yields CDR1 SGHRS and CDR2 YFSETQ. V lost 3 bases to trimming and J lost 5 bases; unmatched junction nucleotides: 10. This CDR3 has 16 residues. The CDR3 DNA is TGCGCCAGCAGCTACCGAGGGGGCGAGGGAACCGGGGAGCTGTTTTTT. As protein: CASSYRGGEGTGELFF. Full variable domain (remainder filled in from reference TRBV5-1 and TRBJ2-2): KAGVTQTPRYLIKTRGQQVTLSCSPISGHRSVSWYQQTPGQGLQFLFEYFSETQRNKGNFPGRFSGRQFSNSRSEMNVSTLELGDSALYLCASSYRGGEGTGELFFGEGSRLTVL.

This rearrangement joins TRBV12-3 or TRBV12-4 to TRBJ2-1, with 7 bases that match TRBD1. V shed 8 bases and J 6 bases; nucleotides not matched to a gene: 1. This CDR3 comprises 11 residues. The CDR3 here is CASGTVNEQFF. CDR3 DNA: TGTGCCAGCGGGACAGTCAATGAGCAGTTCTTC.

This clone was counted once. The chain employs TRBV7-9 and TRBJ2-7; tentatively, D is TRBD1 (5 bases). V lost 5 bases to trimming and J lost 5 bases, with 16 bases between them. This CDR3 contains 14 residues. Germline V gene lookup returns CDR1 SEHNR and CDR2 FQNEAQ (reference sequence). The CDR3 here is CASSHLEGAHEQYF. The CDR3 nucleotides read TGTGCCAGCAGCCATTTGGAAGGGGCCCACGAGCAGTACTTC.

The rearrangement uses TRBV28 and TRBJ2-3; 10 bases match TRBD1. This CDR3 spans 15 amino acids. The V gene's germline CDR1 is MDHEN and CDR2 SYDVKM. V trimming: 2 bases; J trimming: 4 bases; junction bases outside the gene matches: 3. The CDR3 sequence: CASSLGGQGADTQYF. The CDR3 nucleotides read TGTGCCAGCAGTTTAGGTGGACAGGGGGCAGATACGCAGTATTTT.

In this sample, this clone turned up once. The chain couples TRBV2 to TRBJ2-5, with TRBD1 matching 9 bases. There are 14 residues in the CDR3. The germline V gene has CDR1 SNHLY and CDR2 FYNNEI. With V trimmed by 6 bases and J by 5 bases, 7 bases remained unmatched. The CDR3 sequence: CASRATGGAETQYF. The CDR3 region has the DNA TGTGCCAGCAGAGCTACAGGGGGCGCGGAGACCCAGTACTTC.

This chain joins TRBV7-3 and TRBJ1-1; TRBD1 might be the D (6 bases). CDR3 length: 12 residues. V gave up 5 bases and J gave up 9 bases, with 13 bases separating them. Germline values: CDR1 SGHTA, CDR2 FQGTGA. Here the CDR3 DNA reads TGTGCCAGCAGCCCCACGGGACACAAAGCTTTCTTT. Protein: CASSPTGHKAFF.

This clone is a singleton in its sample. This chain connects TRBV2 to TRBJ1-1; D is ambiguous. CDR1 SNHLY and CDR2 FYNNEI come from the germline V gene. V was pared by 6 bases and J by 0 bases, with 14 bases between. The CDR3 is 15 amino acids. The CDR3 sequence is CASSFIRGLNTEAFF. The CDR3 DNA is TGTGCCAGCAGCTTCATCCGCGGGTTGAACACTGAAGCTTTCTTT.

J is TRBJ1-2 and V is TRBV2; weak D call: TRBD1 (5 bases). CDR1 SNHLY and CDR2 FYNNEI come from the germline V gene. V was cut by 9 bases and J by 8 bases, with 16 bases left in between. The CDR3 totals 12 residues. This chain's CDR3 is CARKSGTVGYTF. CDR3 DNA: TGTGCCAGGAAATCCGGGACTGTAGGCTACACCTTC.

CDR3 amino acids: CATSELTGGKTQYF. The CDR3 DNA is TGTGCCACCAGTGAGCTGACGGGGGGAAAGACCCAGTACTTC. This chain uses TRBV24-1 with TRBJ2-5; 7 positions match TRBD2. CDR1 is KGHDR, CDR2 SFDVKD, per germline. V dropped 4 bases and J dropped 6; count of bases not matched to a gene: 7. This CDR3 region has 14 residues.

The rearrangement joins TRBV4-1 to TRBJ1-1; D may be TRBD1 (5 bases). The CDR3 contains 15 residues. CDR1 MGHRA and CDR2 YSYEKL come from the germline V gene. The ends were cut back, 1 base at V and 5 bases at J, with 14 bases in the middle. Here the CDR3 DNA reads TGCGCCAGCAGCCAAGGGGGCAGCCTGGGTACTGAAGCTTTCTTT. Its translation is CASSQGGSLGTEAFF.

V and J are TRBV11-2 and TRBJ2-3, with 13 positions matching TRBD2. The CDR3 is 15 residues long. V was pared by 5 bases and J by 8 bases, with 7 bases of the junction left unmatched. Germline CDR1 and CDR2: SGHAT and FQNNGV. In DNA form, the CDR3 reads TGTGCCAGCAGCCAAACTAGCGGGGGGGCCACTACGCAGTATTTT. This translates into CASSQTSGGATTQYF.

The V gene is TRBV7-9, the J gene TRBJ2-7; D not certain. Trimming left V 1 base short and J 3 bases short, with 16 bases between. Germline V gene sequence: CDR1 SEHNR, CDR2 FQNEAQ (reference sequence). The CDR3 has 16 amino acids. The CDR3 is CASSLGFGVYRYEQYF. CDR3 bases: TGTGCCAGCAGCTTAGGCTTCGGTGTCTACCGCTACGAGCAGTACTTC.